A single sample is the source of the 15 T cell receptor beta chains below, sequenced in a study of PD-L1 blockade in urothelial cancer. As for time point: pretreatment peripheral blood. Measured with immunoSEQ multiplex PCR; TCRdb has only the in-frame clones, and not every one. The table lists fewer than 60,000 clones, about 88% of them singletons, with approximately 2.9% in the top ten. Specimen: PBMCs, collected around atezolizumab (anti-PD-L1) treatment. These receptors were taken from an older man with urothelial cancer.

The chain uses TRBV7-3 and TRBJ2-1, with 12 bases lining up with TRBD2. The junction had 4 bases not matched to a gene; V was cut back by 5 bases and J by 5 bases. Germline V gene lookup returns CDR1 SGHTA and CDR2 FQGTGA. The CDR3 has 15 residues. CDR3 in DNA: TGTGCCAGCAGCCGGACTAGCGGGGTGGACAATGAGCAGTTCTTC. Protein: CASSRTSGVDNEQFF.

J is TRBJ1-3 and V is TRBV7-8; D is perhaps TRBD1 (6 bases). Germline loops: CDR1 SGHVS, CDR2 FQNEAQ. The CDR3 sequence is 17 residues long. V lost 4 bases to trimming and J lost 6 bases, with 22 bases between them. The CDR3 is CASSSNWGGGTVNTIYF. CDR3 DNA sequence: TGTGCCAGCAGCTCCAACTGGGGAGGGGGTACCGTAAACACCATATATTTT.

This chain joins TRBV29-1 and TRBJ1-2, with a weak D call TRBD1 (6 bases). Germline V lookup: CDR1 SQVTM, CDR2 ANQGSEA. The CDR3 is 12 residues long. Trimming took 6 bases from V and 3 from J, leaving 11 bases between them. CDR3 bases: TGCAGCGTGGGGGGGCACGACTATGGCTACACCTTC. This sequence encodes CSVGGHDYGYTF.

This chain connects TRBV7-2 to TRBJ1-4; D ambiguous. CDR3 size: 14 residues. CDR1 and CDR2 from the germline V gene are SGHTA and FQGNSA. Trimming took 5 bases from V and 8 from J, leaving 15 bases between them. CDR3 sequence: CASSPPGSKEKLFF. Written as DNA, the CDR3 is TGTGCCAGCAGCCCCCCGGGGTCCAAGGAAAAACTGTTTTTT.

The chain combines TRBV5-4 with TRBJ1-5; 8 nucleotides match TRBD1. V gave up 4 bases and J gave up 11 bases; unmatched junction bases: 14. Per germline, CDR1 SGHNT and CDR2 YYREEE (reference sequence). CDR3 length: 15 residues. CDR3 protein: CASSLRPGRGQAQHF. CDR3 DNA: TGTGCCAGCAGCCTGCGGCCCGGCAGGGGGCAAGCCCAGCATTTT.

Here the CDR3 reads CASSPLTGPGELFF. DNA of the CDR3: TGTGCCAGCAGCCCTTTGACAGGGCCCGGGGAGCTGTTTTTT. This chain joins TRBV11-3 and TRBJ2-2, with TRBD1 matching over 7 bases. V was pared by 5 bases and J by 6 bases, with 6 bases of the junction left unmatched. Germline CDR1 is SGHNT and CDR2 is YENEEA. The CDR3 covers 14 residues.

A single count supports this clone. The chain has TRBV7-3 and TRBJ2-3, with 7 positions matching TRBD2. The CDR3 extends over 18 amino acids. Trimming at V came to 1 base and at J to 1 base, leaving 11 bases not matched to a gene. CDR1 and CDR2 from the germline V gene are SGHTA and FQGTGA. The DNA of the CDR3 is TGTGCCAGCAGCTTAAGGGGGGGTTTTGGGTCAGGCACAGATACGCAGTATTTT. It is translated as CASSLRGGFGSGTDTQYF.

This rearrangement joins TRBV19 to TRBJ2-1; TRBD1 aligns across 7 bases. V was pared by 3 bases and J by 5 bases, with 1 base of the junction left unmatched. The CDR3 consists of 13 residues. Per germline, CDR1 LNHDA and CDR2 SQIVND (reference sequence). For the CDR3, the DNA is TGTGCCAGTAGTATTCAGGGGGACAATGAGCAGTTCTTC. Translating it yields CASSIQGDNEQFF.

The table lists this clone with a count of one. This chain uses TRBV29-1 with TRBJ2-5, with D possibly matching TRBD2 (5 bases). The germline CDR1 and CDR2 sequences are SQVTM and ANQGSEA. This CDR3 region has 15 residues. The ends were cut back, 7 bases at V and 1 base at J, with 19 bases in the middle. The CDR3, as DNA: TGCAGCGCAAACCCCGCGCTAGGAGGCCAAGAGACCCAGTACTTC. It encodes CSANPALGGQETQYF.

The genes are TRBV29-1 and TRBJ1-5, with 7 bases identical to TRBD1. This CDR3 has 14 residues. The germline CDR1 and CDR2 sequences are SQVTM and ANQGSEA. Trimming removed 5 bases from V and 4 bases from J; junction bases left unmatched: 8. DNA of the CDR3: TGCAGCGTTACCGTAGGGACAGTAAATCAGCCCCAGCATTTT. Translation gives CSVTVGTVNQPQHF.

V usage is TRBV7-6 and J usage is TRBJ2-7; 8 bases align to TRBD1. The V gene's germline CDR1 is SGHVS and CDR2 FNYEAQ. The J segment lost 6 bases and the V segment lost 5 bases, leaving 9 bases of the junction unmatched. This CDR3 region has 14 residues. The CDR3 loop is CASSQGTGTAEQYF. CDR3 sequence (DNA): TGTGCCAGCAGCCAGGGGACAGGAACGGCCGAGCAGTACTTC.

The chain recombines TRBV18 with TRBJ2-6, with a tentative D call TRBD2 (6 bases). The germline gives CDR1 KGHSH, CDR2 LQKENI. There are 16 residues in the CDR3. Trimming pared 3 bases from V and 2 bases from J, leaving 11 bases between. CDR3 amino acids: CASSPEWGAGANVLTF. The CDR3 region has the DNA TGTGCCAGCTCACCGGAATGGGGGGCTGGGGCCAACGTCCTGACTTTC.

The chain carries TRBV7-2 and TRBJ2-7, with D perhaps matching TRBD2 (7 bases). V shed 2 bases and J shed 5 bases, with 16 bases lying between them. Germline CDR1 and CDR2: SGHTA and FQGNSA. The CDR3 runs 15 residues. The CDR3 sequence is CASSLRRGGPDEQYF. In DNA, the CDR3 is TGTGCCAGCAGCTTAAGGAGGGGGGGCCCCGACGAGCAGTACTTC.

The rearrangement uses TRBV11-2 and TRBJ2-3; 10 nucleotides agree with TRBD2. The CDR3 runs 16 residues. Unmatched junction bases numbered 4, after V lost 1 base and J lost 3 bases. Germline V gives CDR1 SGHAT, CDR2 FQNNGV. Here the CDR3 reads CASSLGASGRTDTQYF. Written as DNA, the CDR3 is TGTGCCAGCAGCTTAGGAGCTAGCGGGAGAACAGATACGCAGTATTTT.

This clone came up a few times. The V call is TRBV27, the J call TRBJ2-3; the D gene is possibly TRBD1 (6 bases). The CDR3 is 14 residues long. V gave up 5 bases and J gave up 0 bases, with 9 bases separating them. The V gene's germline CDR1 is MNHEY and CDR2 SMNVEV (reference sequence). CDR3 amino acids: CASSTGKSTDTQYF. CDR3 DNA sequence: TGTGCCAGCAGTACAGGGAAAAGCACAGATACGCAGTATTTT.